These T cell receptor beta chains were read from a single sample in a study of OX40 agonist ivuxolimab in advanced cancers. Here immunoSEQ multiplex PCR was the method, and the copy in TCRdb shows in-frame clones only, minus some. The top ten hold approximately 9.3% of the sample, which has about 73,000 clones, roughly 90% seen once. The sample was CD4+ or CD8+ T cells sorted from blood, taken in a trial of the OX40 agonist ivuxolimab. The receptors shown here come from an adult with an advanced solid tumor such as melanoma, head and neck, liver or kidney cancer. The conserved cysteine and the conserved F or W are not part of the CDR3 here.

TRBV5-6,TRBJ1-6,ASSPGAGSPLH
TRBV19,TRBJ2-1,ASSIGWNEQF
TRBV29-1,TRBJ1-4,SVCRDSNEKLF
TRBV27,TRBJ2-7,ASSFLGQGGLYEQY
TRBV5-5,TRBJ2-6,ASSLGGDGANVLT
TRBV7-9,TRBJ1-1,ASSLPGTNTEAF
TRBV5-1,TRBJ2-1,ASSPTGPGDNEQF
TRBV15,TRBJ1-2,ATSKGQGSYGYT
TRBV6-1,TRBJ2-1,ASSEWGRSSYNEQF
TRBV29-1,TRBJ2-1,SVAGLSNEQF
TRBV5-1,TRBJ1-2,ASSFPTSNYGYT
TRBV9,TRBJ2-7,ASSASGTGAYEQY
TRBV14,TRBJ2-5,ASSQLGTSGGLYQETQY
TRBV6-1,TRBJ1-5,ASSDWDLGNQPQH
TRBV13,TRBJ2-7,ASSLDTSHYEQY
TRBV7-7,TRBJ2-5,ASSLIRGEQETQY
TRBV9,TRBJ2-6,ASSLDDGWANVLT
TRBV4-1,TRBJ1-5,ASSQYQGINQPQH
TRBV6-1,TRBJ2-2,ASSRLLDHTGELF
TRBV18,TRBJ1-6,ASSQEAGSSYNSPLH
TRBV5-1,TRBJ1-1,ASRRGAQGRNTEAF
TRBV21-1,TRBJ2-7,ASSKVVTSGAIIPYEQY
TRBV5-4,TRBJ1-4,ASGETAGLNEKLF
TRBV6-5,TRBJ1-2,ASTPGGGFHYGYT
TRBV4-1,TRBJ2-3,ASSHALDRGEHTDTQY
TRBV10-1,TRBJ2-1,ASSERGQGFNEQF
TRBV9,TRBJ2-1,ASSVVQAGGLSYNEQF
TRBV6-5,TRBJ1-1,ASTFGQGYTEAF
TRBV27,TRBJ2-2,ASSSPGRGAEELF
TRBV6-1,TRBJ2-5,ASKGRLPGETQY
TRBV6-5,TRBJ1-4,ASSYFSGNEKLF
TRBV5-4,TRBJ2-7,ASSPIGDEQY
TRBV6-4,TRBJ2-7,ASRPTSGAYEQY
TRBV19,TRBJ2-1,ASALAGGYNEQF
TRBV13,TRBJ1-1,ASSPSRLMNTEAF
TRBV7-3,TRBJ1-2,ASSATGWGVENT
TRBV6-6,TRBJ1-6,ASKPGQGSIPLH
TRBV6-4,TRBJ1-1,ASSPGLNTEAF
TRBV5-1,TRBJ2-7,ASRPWTQGSSYEQY
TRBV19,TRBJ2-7,ASSIAGQLYEQY
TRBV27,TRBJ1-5,ASSPGGGLPQH
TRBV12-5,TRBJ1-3,ASGPSFSGNTIY
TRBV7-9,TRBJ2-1,ASSSKRDSNYNEQF
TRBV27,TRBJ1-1,ASSFPGDTEAF
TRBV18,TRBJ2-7,ASSPGQNYEQY
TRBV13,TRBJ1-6,ASSPRTALYNSPLH
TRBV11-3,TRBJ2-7,ASSRGTNSYEQY
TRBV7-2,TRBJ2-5,ASSIATFNGLAGETQY
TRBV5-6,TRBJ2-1,ASTEDPTSYNEQF
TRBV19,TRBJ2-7,ASSIGTGSPYEQY
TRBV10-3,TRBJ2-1,AITEGGTDYNEQF
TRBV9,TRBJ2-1,ASSSREGSYNEQF
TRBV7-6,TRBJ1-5,ASSYGTGPDQPQH